These 20 T cell receptor beta chains were sequenced from one sample in a study of T cells in Graves' hyperthyroidism and ophthalmopathy. Amplification targeted TCR beta CDR3 regions from RNA transcripts. TCR CDR3 underwent first-round RT-PCR with the HTBI primer set. Via MiXCR, TCRdb re-called the multiplex PCR reads, giving one row per CDR3 protein. The table records approximately 600,000 distinct CDR3 sequences, more than 20% of them present only once. Sequencing was performed on blood. The source is a man aged 30-40 years with Graves' ophthalmopathy.

This clonotype has more than one count but fewer than ten. The J gene is TRBJ2-5, the V gene TRBV6-2 or TRBV6-3, with D perhaps assigned TRBD1 or TRBD2 (5 bases each). The V gene's germline CDR1 is MNHEY and CDR2 SVGEGT. The CDR3 is 17 amino acids. V was shortened by 3 bases and J by 0 bases, with 17 bases between the two germline ends. CDR3 bases: TGTGCCAGCAGTTATTCCGGGGCGCAGCCCCACCAAGAGACCCAGTACTTC. Amino acid sequence: CASSYSGAQPHQETQYF.

This clonotype occurred many times. V and J are TRBV27 and TRBJ1-5; no reliable D call. This CDR3 is built from 14 residues. In germline, CDR1 is MNHEY, CDR2 SMNVEV (reference sequence). The V end lost 4 bases, the J end lost 0 bases, and 7 bases lay between the germline ends. CDR3 DNA: TGTGCCAGCAGTTACGACGGTAGCAATCAGCCCCAGCATTTT. Translated, it gives CASSYDGSNQPQHF.

This rearrangement joins TRBV20-1 to TRBJ2-7; 7 bases are shared with TRBD2. Trimming removed 3 bases from V and 1 base from J; junction bases left unmatched: 9. The CDR3 totals 15 residues. The V gene's germline CDR1 is DFQATT and CDR2 SNEGSKA (reference sequence). CDR3 region: CSASSGGEMSYEQYF. The CDR3 DNA follows: TGCAGTGCTAGTTCTGGGGGGGAGATGTCCTACGAGCAGTACTTC.

The chain employs TRBV5-1 and TRBJ2-5, with D maybe TRBD2 (6 bases). Germline lookup yields CDR1 SGHRS and CDR2 YFSETQ. The V end was cut by 4 bases, the J end by 4 bases, with 11 bases between. The CDR3 runs 13 residues. CDR3 in DNA: TGCGCCAGCAGCGGGGGGTGGGCAGAGACCCAGTACTTC. Translated, it gives CASSGGWAETQYF.

The J gene is TRBJ2-3, the V gene TRBV3-1; TRBD2 aligns across 10 bases. The germline V gene has CDR1 LGHDT and CDR2 YNNKEL (reference sequence). The CDR3 consists of 17 residues. V shed 4 bases, J shed 0 bases, and the junction held 7 bases outside the gene matches. The DNA of the CDR3 is TGTGCCAGCAGCCTTTGGACTAGCGGAAGTAGCACAGATACGCAGTATTTT. Residues: CASSLWTSGSSTDTQYF.

This clonotype showed up just a few times. V gene TRBV24-1 combines with J gene TRBJ2-7; 7 positions match TRBD1. Germline CDR1 KGHDR, CDR2 SFDVKD. The trim removed 4 bases at V and 3 bases at J, leaving 2 bases unmatched. The CDR3 length is 13 residues. The CDR3 region is CATSEGQHYEQYF. CDR3 nucleotides: TGTGCCACCAGTGAGGGACAGCACTACGAGCAGTACTTC.

This clonotype was picked up many times. The V gene is TRBV6-1, the J gene TRBJ1-5, with TRBD1 matching over 7 bases. CDR1 and CDR2 (germline): MNHNS, SASEGT. V lost 6 bases to trimming and J lost 6 bases; unmatched junction nucleotides: 8. This CDR3 comprises 14 residues. CDR3 nucleotide sequence: TGTGCCAGCAGAGGGGACAGCGGAGTTCAGCCCCAGCATTTT. Translated: CASRGDSGVQPQHF.

This clonotype occurred a few times. This chain connects TRBV7-9 to TRBJ2-5; 10 bases agree with TRBD1. The germline V gene has CDR1 SEHNR and CDR2 FQNEAQ (reference sequence). The CDR3 sequence is 16 residues long. The V and J ends lost 0 bases and 5 bases, in that order; junction bases with no gene match: 6. CDR3 nucleotides: TGTGCCAGCAGCTTAGCCCAGACAGGGGGCCGTGAGACCCAGTACTTC. The encoded protein is CASSLAQTGGRETQYF.

V gene TRBV28 combines with J gene TRBJ1-2; D is uncertain. The germline gives CDR1 MDHEN, CDR2 SYDVKM. The V and J ends lost 2 bases and 8 bases respectively, with 12 bases between them. The CDR3 contains 13 residues. For the CDR3, the DNA is TGTGCCAGCAGTTTAGGAGTGAGGGAGGGCTACACCTTC. This gives the protein CASSLGVREGYTF.

This clonotype showed up many times. The gene calls are TRBV3-1 and TRBJ2-1; 11 bases align to TRBD2. With 10 bases clipped from V and 9 bases from J, the junction kept 11 bases outside the gene matches. CDR3 length: 14 residues. Germline CDR1 is LGHDT and CDR2 is YNNKEL (reference sequence). This CDR3 is CATTGLAETGEQFF. As DNA, the CDR3 is TGTGCCACCACGGGACTAGCGGAGACGGGTGAGCAGTTCTTC.

This clonotype was counted between two and nine times. The chain carries TRBV7-2 and TRBJ2-7; tentatively, D is TRBD1 (6 bases). Trimming removed 4 bases at V and 7 bases at J, with 14 bases between. Germline lookup yields CDR1 SGHTA and CDR2 FQGNSA. The CDR3 spans 13 residues. CDR3 in amino acids: CASSSSWGQEQYF. In DNA, the CDR3 is TGTGCCAGCAGCTCGAGCTGGGGGCAGGAGCAGTACTTC. Supplemented by reference TRBV7-2 and TRBJ2-7, the full variable domain reads GAGVSQSPSNKVTEKGKDVELRCDPISGHTALYWYRQSLGQGLEFLIYFQGNSAPDKSGLPSDRFSAERTGGSVSTLTIQRTQQEDSAVYLCASSSSWGQEQYFGPGTRLTVT.

This clonotype was observed a handful of times. The chain carries TRBV6-2 or TRBV6-3 and TRBJ1-5; D gene uncertain. V was shortened by 4 bases and J by 0 bases, with 13 bases between the two germline ends. The germline CDR1 and CDR2 sequences are MNHEY and SVGEGT. The CDR3 contains 16 residues. The CDR3 spells CASSFADGYSNQPQHF. For the CDR3, the DNA is TGTGCCAGCAGTTTCGCGGACGGTTATAGCAATCAGCCCCAGCATTTT.

The J gene is TRBJ2-7, the V gene TRBV7-9, with 9 bases aligning to TRBD1. This CDR3 region has 15 residues. Germline CDR1 is SEHNR and CDR2 is FQNEAQ (reference sequence). Unmatched junction bases numbered 5, after V lost 1 base and J lost 4 bases. The CDR3 region is CASSLEGTGYYEQYF. CDR3 DNA: TGTGCCAGCAGCTTAGAAGGGACAGGGTATTACGAGCAGTACTTC.

This clonotype was observed a few times. The chain uses TRBV5-6 and TRBJ1-3, with TRBD1 as a possible D gene (5 bases). The V gene's germline CDR1 is SGHDT and CDR2 YYEEEE. The CDR3 is 14 amino acids. Between the trimmed V and J ends, which lost 7 bases and 2 bases, there was a span of 13 bases. The CDR3 spells CASGGGAPGNTIYF. In DNA, the CDR3 is TGTGCCAGCGGGGGTGGGGCCCCTGGAAACACCATATATTTT. Based on the CDR3 plus reference TRBV5-6 and TRBJ1-3, the full variable domain is DAGVTQSPTHLIKTRGQQVTLRCSPKSGHDTVSWYQQALGQGPQFIFQYYEEEERQRGNFPDRFSGHQFPNYSSELNVNALLLGDSALYLCASGGGAPGNTIYFGEGSWLTVV.

The chain has TRBV4-1 and TRBJ2-5; D uncertain. The CDR3 consists of 15 residues. CDR1 MGHRA and CDR2 YSYEKL come from the germline V gene. With 0 bases removed from V and 2 bases from J, the gap between germline ends came to 10 bases. The CDR3 protein is CASSQDRWQQETQYF. CDR3 nucleotides: TGCGCCAGCAGCCAAGATCGGTGGCAGCAAGAGACCCAGTACTTC.

This clonotype was counted at least ten times. CDR3 loop: CASSPISTSGTSYEQYF. In DNA, the CDR3 is TGTGCCAGCAGCCCGATCTCGACTAGCGGGACTTCCTACGAGCAGTACTTC. The genes are TRBV28 and TRBJ2-7, with 11 bases fitting TRBD2. The CDR3 is made up of 17 amino acids. Germline CDR1 is MDHEN and CDR2 is SYDVKM. With V trimmed by 6 bases and J by 1 base, 11 bases remained unmatched.

This clonotype turned up a few times. The chain employs TRBV20-1 and TRBJ2-2, with 8 bases that match TRBD2. The germline V gene encodes CDR1 DFQATT and CDR2 SNEGSKA (reference sequence). J lost 8 bases, V lost 0 bases, and 11 bases had no gene match. The CDR3 is 16 amino acids. The CDR3 loop is CSARDMKRERSGELFF. The CDR3 nucleotides are TGCAGTGCTAGAGATATGAAGCGGGAGCGTAGTGGGGAGCTGTTTTTT.

J is TRBJ2-5 and V is TRBV9, with D possibly matching TRBD2 (6 bases). Germline-derived CDR1 and CDR2 are SGDLS and YYNGEE. The CDR3 contains 16 residues. V shed 3 bases and J shed 4 bases, with 19 bases lying between them. The CDR3 region has the DNA TGTGCCAGCAGCGAGGAGGCGGGGCAGGGAGGAGAGACCCAGTACTTC. Its translation is CASSEEAGQGGETQYF.

CDR3 nucleotides: TGTGCCAGCAGCGCGGGCCCTGAGAACGAGCAGTACTTC. As protein: CASSAGPENEQYF. The J gene is TRBJ2-7, the V gene TRBV7-3; D is possibly TRBD2 (5 bases). Germline values: CDR1 SGHTA, CDR2 FQGTGA. This CDR3 region has 13 residues. V dropped 5 bases and J dropped 5 bases, with 13 bases sitting between them.

The chain links TRBV6-2 or TRBV6-3 to TRBJ2-1, with TRBD2 matching 11 bases. This CDR3 contains 17 residues. Per the germline V gene, CDR1 is MNHEY and CDR2 is SVGEGT. V shed 5 bases, J shed 8 bases, and the junction held 14 bases outside the gene matches. This CDR3 is CASSPSGGLAVSDEQFF. The CDR3 DNA reads as TGTGCCAGCAGTCCCTCCGGGGGACTAGCGGTTAGCGATGAGCAGTTCTTC.